The clone carrying this T cell receptor (beta chain) occurred a few times. As yet, its antigen is unknown. The CDR3 covers 12 residues. CDR1 and CDR2 (germline): SQVTM, ANQGSEA. Trimming stripped 4 bases from V and 5 bases from J, with 10 bases between. The entry originates in a study of cytomegalovirus exposure and HLA in healthy donors. The PCR had 60 Vbeta and 13 Jbeta primers. Produced via immunoSEQ multiplex PCR; TCRdb's table is partial and in-frame only. The data hold about 130,000 clones, with around 9% observed a single time. Study-wide findings and caveats: The classifier reportedly diagnosed cytomegalovirus status with high specificity and sensitivity.

The TCR originated in a woman aged 40 to 50 in good health and CMV-seropositive. Sequencing input: PBMCs. The chain combines TRBV29-1 with TRBJ2-3; D perhaps matches TRBD2 (5 bases). CDR3 protein: CSVANGEDTQYF. CDR3 bases: TGCAGCGTTGCCAACGGGGAAGATACGCAGTATTTT.